The rows below give T cell receptor beta chains drawn from one sample of a study of type 1 regulatory T cells. TCRdb fed the reads into MiXCR, producing one record per CDR3 protein. The sample gives about 42,000 distinct CDR3 sequences, 12% of which show up once; roughly 8% is in the top ten. The antigens of these receptors remain unknown. The sample consisted of cultured non-Tr1 T cells, either the whole culture or a sorted T cell fraction (not recorded which). The source of these receptors is a human donor in good health. The conserved cysteine and the conserved F or W are not part of the CDR3 here.

CDR3 protein	V gene	J gene
ASSPRGGATKNIQY	TRBV7-6	TRBJ2-4
SASSAKGGTDTQY	TRBV20-1	TRBJ2-3
ASSPESYEQY	TRBV18	TRBJ2-7
ASSQDLTGGYNEQL	TRBV4-1	TRBJ2-1
ASSRGGASGNTIY	TRBV12-3/TRBV12-4	TRBJ1-3
ASSPQVLNTEAF	TRBV14	TRBJ1-1
ASSPRESSYEQY	TRBV18	TRBJ2-7
ASSPLGEPYEQY	TRBV3-1	TRBJ2-7
ASSQGTALRGNTIY	TRBV3-1	TRBJ1-3
ASSSSDRTGTQY	TRBV7-9	TRBJ2-5
ASSPSHRREQY	TRBV6-5	TRBJ2-7
ASSLSPTGGVS	TRBV7-8	TRBJ2-3
ASSTISTGVRNSPLH	TRBV7-2	TRBJ1-6
SVKTSGYQGGEQF	TRBV29-1	TRBJ2-1
ASSLVTETQY	TRBV7-9	TRBJ2-5
ASSRGQGIDTGELF	TRBV19	TRBJ2-2
ASSEFRNYNNEQF	TRBV10-2	TRBJ2-1
ASSQMERSTQY	TRBV4-3	TRBJ2-3
ASNPSWRTGELF	TRBV7-2	TRBJ2-2
ASSLSVAHEKLF	TRBV5-1	TRBJ1-4
ASSPRAGTKTF	TRBV28	TRBJ1-1
ATSRDRDKSHGYT	TRBV15	TRBJ1-2
SARQGATEAF	TRBV20-1	TRBJ1-1
ASSPGTSREADTQY	TRBV5-1	TRBJ2-3
ASRDRILYGYT	TRBV5-6	TRBJ1-2
SAFPPGERTEAF	TRBV20-1	TRBJ1-1